The T cell receptor (beta chain) described here comes from a study of cytomegalovirus exposure and HLA in healthy donors. Whole-study findings and limits: Rarity held for most TCR sequences, but there were some public TCRs that occurred in many donors.

TCRdb keeps only in-frame clones here, not all; method: immunoSEQ multiplex PCR. The table lists around 91,000 clones, approximately 95% of them singletons, with approximately 1.1% in the top ten. This CDR3 region has 12 residues. Unmatched junction bases numbered 0, after V lost 4 bases and J lost 5 bases. In germline, CDR1 is MDHEN, CDR2 SYDVKM. This clone was recorded only once. Its antigen is not known. The chain combines TRBV28 with TRBJ2-3; 7 nucleotides align to TRBD2. The sequenced sample was PBMCs. This clonotype was sampled from a woman aged 25-40 years in good health and CMV-seropositive. The CDR3 protein is CASSWGGDTQYF. DNA of the CDR3: TGTGCCAGCAGTTGGGGGGGAGATACGCAGTATTTT.